The 22 T cell receptor beta chains listed next were all sequenced from one sample in a study of blood T cell repertoires in COVID-19. Sequenced by immunoSEQ multiplex PCR; TCRdb stores in-frame clones only, minus some. The sample records 45,000 to 55,000 clones, about 86% being singletons. Material for sequencing was peripheral blood. These receptors originate from a man aged 65-85 years with active COVID-19.

The chain uses TRBV12-5 and TRBJ1-5; maybe TRBD1 (6 bases). CDR3 size: 15 residues. Between the trimmed V and J ends, which lost 2 bases and 7 bases, there was a span of 15 bases. Germline CDR1 reads LGHNT; CDR2 reads FRNRAP. The CDR3 nucleotides read TGTGCTAGTGGTTTGAACCAGGGGAGAGACCAGCCCCAGCATTTT. This sequence encodes CASGLNQGRDQPQHF.

The chain carries TRBV24-1 and TRBJ1-1; TRBD1 aligns across 8 bases. In germline, CDR1 is KGHDR, CDR2 SFDVKD. The V gene end was trimmed by 9 bases and the J gene end by 2 bases; junction bases not matched to a gene: 1. The CDR3 sequence is 12 residues long. Written as DNA, the CDR3 is TGTGCCACCTCAGGGGGCAACACTGAAGCTTTCTTT. It yields the protein CATSGGNTEAFF.

CDR3 sequence reads: CASSGQSVSYEQYF. CDR3 nucleotides: TGTGCCAGTAGCGGACAGAGTGTTTCCTACGAGCAGTACTTC. The chain carries TRBV19 and TRBJ2-7; D is perhaps TRBD1 (6 bases). The length of the CDR3 is 14 residues. Germline V gives CDR1 LNHDA, CDR2 SQIVND (reference sequence). V gave up 6 bases and J gave up 1 base, with 13 bases separating them.

The chain couples TRBV5-5 to TRBJ1-5, with TRBD1 as a possible D gene (6 bases). CDR1 and CDR2 (germline): SGHKS, YYEKEE (reference sequence). The ends were cut back, 0 bases at V and 12 bases at J, with 16 bases in the middle. The CDR3 is 14 residues long. The CDR3 bases are TGTGCCAGCAGCTTGGTAGGGGGGGACGCCGTCCAGCATTTT. Its protein product is CASSLVGGDAVQHF.

V and J are TRBV7-9 and TRBJ1-1; no firm D call. The CDR3 length is 14 residues. Trimming pared 0 bases from V and 4 bases from J, leaving 9 bases between. CDR1 and CDR2 (germline): SEHNR, FQNEAQ (reference sequence). The CDR3 region is CASSLAAGRTEAFF. CDR3 nucleotide sequence: TGTGCCAGCAGCTTAGCCGCGGGCCGCACTGAAGCTTTCTTT.

The chain carries TRBV11-2 and TRBJ1-1; no clear D gene. There are 14 residues in the CDR3. V lost 2 bases, J lost 1 base, and 8 bases lay in between. Looked up from germline, CDR1 is SGHAT and CDR2 is FQNNGV. CDR3 residues: CASSLFGTNTEAFF. CDR3 sequence (DNA): TGTGCCAGCAGCTTATTTGGCACGAACACTGAAGCTTTCTTT.

This chain joins TRBV9 and TRBJ1-1; TRBD1 aligns across 10 bases. Germline CDR1 reads SGDLS; CDR2 reads YYNGEE. This CDR3 comprises 17 residues. With V trimmed by 0 bases and J by 3 bases, 8 bases remained unmatched. CDR3 region: CASSVGDRGRRDTEAFF. The DNA for the CDR3 is TGTGCCAGCAGCGTAGGTGACAGGGGGCGCAGGGACACTGAAGCTTTCTTT.

About this clone: This sample also contains other DNA sequences that code for the same CDR3. This sequence joins TRBV21-1 and TRBJ2-6; the table's D call of TRBD2 was not tested on the DNA. TRBV21-1 is noted as a pseudogene. CDR3 length equals 17 residues. DNA for the CDR3: TGTGCCAGCAGCAATGGGGCGGGGGGAGCGGGGGCCAACGTCCTGACTTTC. Translation: CASSNGAGGAGANVLTF.

This sequence joins TRBV7-9 and TRBJ1-6; 7 positions match TRBD1. J was trimmed by 7 bases and V by 5 bases; bases with no gene match: 11. CDR3 length: 16 amino acids. Germline CDR1 is SEHNR and CDR2 is FQNEAQ (reference sequence). The CDR3 region is CASSRAGGQKNSPLHF. In DNA form, the CDR3 reads TGTGCCAGCAGCCGGGCCGGGGGACAGAAGAATTCACCCCTCCACTTT.

V gene TRBV12-1 combines with J gene TRBJ2-1; TRBD1 is the table's D call, not checked against the DNA. TRBV12-1 is a pseudogene locus. CDR3 length: 15 residues. The CDR3 here is CASSSRTGRLNEQFF. The DNA for the CDR3 is TGTGCCAGCAGCTCGAGGACAGGGCGGCTTAATGAGCAGTTCTTC.

This sequence joins TRBV11-3 and TRBJ2-3; perhaps TRBD2 as D (6 bases). The germline V and J ends were trimmed by 3 bases and 5 bases, with 15 bases remaining between them. The CDR3 has 15 residues. From germline, CDR1 is SGHNT and CDR2 YENEEA. The CDR3 spells CASSLRRGPKDTQYF. The CDR3 coding sequence is TGTGCCAGCAGCTTGAGGCGGGGCCCTAAAGATACGCAGTATTTT.

This chain connects TRBV7-3 to TRBJ2-3, with D possibly TRBD1 on 5 matching bases. The CDR3 loop spans 15 amino acids. V shed 5 bases and J shed 4 bases, with 16 bases lying between them. Germline V gives CDR1 SGHTA, CDR2 FQGTGA. CDR3 sequence (DNA): TGTGCCAGCAGCAAAAAAAGGGGTTTCGCAGATACGCAGTATTTT. It encodes CASSKKRGFADTQYF.

This clone was found once. The rearrangement links TRBV5-1 to TRBJ2-3, with 7 bases fitting TRBD2. Germline lookup yields CDR1 SGHRS and CDR2 YFSETQ. Losses at the gene ends were 1 base for V and 5 bases for J; bases not matched to a gene: 1. This CDR3 spans 13 amino acids. The CDR3 DNA reads as TGCGCCAGCAGCTTGATAGCGGGAGATACGCAGTATTTT. Encoded protein: CASSLIAGDTQYF.

This clone has ten or more counts. Other nucleotide sequences in the sample specify the same CDR3. The chain employs TRBV7-2 and TRBJ1-5; D gene unclear. Trimming pared 1 base from V and 7 bases from J, leaving 14 bases between. Per the germline V gene, CDR1 is SGHTA and CDR2 is FQGNSA. The CDR3 has 15 residues. The CDR3 sequence is CASSLERGQRQPQHF. The CDR3 DNA follows: TGTGCCAGCAGCTTAGAGCGGGGTCAGCGGCAGCCCCAGCATTTT.

The chain uses TRBV15 and TRBJ2-7, with TRBD1 identical over 8 bases. This CDR3 has 15 residues. Germline trimming cut 2 bases from V and 2 bases from J; bases unmatched to any gene: 5. Germline assignment: CDR1 LNHNV and CDR2 YYDKDF (reference sequence). DNA for the CDR3: TGTGCCACCAGCAGATCAGGACAGGGAACCTACGAGCAGTACTTC. Translation: CATSRSGQGTYEQYF.

The chain employs TRBV7-2 and TRBJ1-2, with D possibly matching TRBD1 (6 bases). CDR3 length: 15 residues. Germline V gene lookup returns CDR1 SGHTA and CDR2 FQGNSA. V was pared by 4 bases and J by 3 bases, with 15 bases between. The CDR3: CASSYSTGIDYGYTF. CDR3 bases: TGTGCCAGCAGCTACTCCACAGGGATAGACTATGGCTACACCTTC.

The chain couples TRBV5-1 to TRBJ1-1; the match to TRBD1 covers 7 bases. Trimming took 4 bases from V and 2 from J; bases not matched to a gene: 5. The CDR3 sequence is 14 residues long. The germline V gene encodes CDR1 SGHRS and CDR2 YFSETQ. The CDR3 region has the DNA TGCGCCAGCAGCCCCGACAGGGCAAACACTGAAGCTTTCTTT. Amino acid sequence: CASSPDRANTEAFF.

V is TRBV4-2 and J is TRBJ1-5; 7 bases align to TRBD1. The germline gives CDR1 LGHNA, CDR2 YNFKEQ. The CDR3 consists of 16 residues. V lost 1 base and J lost 4; bases outside the gene matches: 7. This CDR3 is CASSQGDVTGNQPQHF. CDR3 nucleotides: TGTGCCAGCAGCCAAGGGGACGTGACAGGGAATCAGCCCCAGCATTTT.

The chain carries TRBV6-2 or TRBV6-3 and TRBJ1-5; the D gene is possibly TRBD1 (6 bases). V dropped 6 bases and J dropped 9 bases, with 15 bases sitting between them. The CDR3 consists of 13 residues. Germline-derived CDR1 and CDR2 are MNHEY and SVGEGT. The CDR3 coding sequence is TGTGCCAGCAGCACAGGGAAGTTGGGGCCCCAGCATTTT. Translated: CASSTGKLGPQHF.

The rearrangement joins TRBV6-5 to TRBJ1-2, with D unresolved. V lost 7 bases and J lost 5, with 11 bases in between. The length of the CDR3 is 12 residues. CDR1 and CDR2 from the germline V gene are MNHEY and SVGAGI. DNA for the CDR3: TGTGCCAGCACCCCTAATCGGTATGGCTACACCTTC. Translation gives CASTPNRYGYTF.

The chain couples TRBV12-5 to TRBJ1-4; D might be TRBD1 (5 bases). With 6 bases removed from V and 5 bases from J, the gap between germline ends came to 10 bases. The germline gives CDR1 LGHNT, CDR2 FRNRAP. The CDR3 is 13 residues long. The CDR3 DNA reads as TGTGCTAGTGGCCGGGGGGGGAATGAAAAACTGTTTTTT. This translates into CASGRGGNEKLFF.

This rearrangement joins TRBV4-3 to TRBJ1-2; 7 bases are a match to TRBD1. V lost 4 bases, J lost 3 bases, and 14 bases stayed unmatched. Germline CDR1 reads LGHNA; CDR2 reads YSLEER. This CDR3 is 17 amino acids long. CDR3 sequence (DNA): TGCGCCAGCAGCCGGTCATCCGGGACAGTTTCTGACTATGGCTACACCTTC. This gives the protein CASSRSSGTVSDYGYTF.